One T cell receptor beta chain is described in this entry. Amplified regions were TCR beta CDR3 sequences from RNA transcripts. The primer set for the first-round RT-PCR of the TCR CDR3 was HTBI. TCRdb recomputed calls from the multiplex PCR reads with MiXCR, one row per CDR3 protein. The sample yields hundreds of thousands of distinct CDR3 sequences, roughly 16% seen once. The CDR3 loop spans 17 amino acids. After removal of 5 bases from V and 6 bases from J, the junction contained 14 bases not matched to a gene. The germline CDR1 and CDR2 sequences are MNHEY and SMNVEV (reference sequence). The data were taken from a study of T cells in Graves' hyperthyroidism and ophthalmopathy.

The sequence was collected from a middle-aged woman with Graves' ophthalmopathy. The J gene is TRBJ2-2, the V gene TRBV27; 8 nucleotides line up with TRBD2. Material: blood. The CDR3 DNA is TGTGCCAGCAGTCAAAATTTAGGGACTAGGGTATCCGGGGAGCTGTTTTTT. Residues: CASSQNLGTRVSGELFF.